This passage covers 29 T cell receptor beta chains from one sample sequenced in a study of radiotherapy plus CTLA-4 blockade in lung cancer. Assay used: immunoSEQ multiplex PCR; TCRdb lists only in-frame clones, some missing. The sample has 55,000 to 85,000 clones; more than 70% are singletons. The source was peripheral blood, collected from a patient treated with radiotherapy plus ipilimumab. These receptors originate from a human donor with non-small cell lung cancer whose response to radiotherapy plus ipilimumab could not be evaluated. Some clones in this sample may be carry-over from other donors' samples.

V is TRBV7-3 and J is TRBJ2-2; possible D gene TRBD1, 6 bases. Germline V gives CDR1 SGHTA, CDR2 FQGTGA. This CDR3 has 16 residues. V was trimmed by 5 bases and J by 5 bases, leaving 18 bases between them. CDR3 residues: CASSQNGGGGTGELFF. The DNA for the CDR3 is TGTGCCAGCAGCCAGAATGGGGGCGGAGGAACCGGGGAGCTGTTTTTT. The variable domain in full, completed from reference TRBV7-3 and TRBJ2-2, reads GAGVSQTPSNKVTEKGKYVELRCDPISGHTALYWYRQSLGQGPEFLIYFQGTGAADDSGLPNDRFFAVRPEGSVSTLKIQRTERGDSAVYLCASSQNGGGGTGELFFGEGSRLTVL.

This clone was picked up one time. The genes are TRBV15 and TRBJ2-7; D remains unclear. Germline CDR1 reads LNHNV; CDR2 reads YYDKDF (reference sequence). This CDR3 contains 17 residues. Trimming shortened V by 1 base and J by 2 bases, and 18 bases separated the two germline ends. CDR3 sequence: CATSRVRSLGRTYEQYF. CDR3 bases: TGTGCCACCAGCAGAGTAAGAAGTCTAGGCCGAACCTACGAGCAGTACTTC.

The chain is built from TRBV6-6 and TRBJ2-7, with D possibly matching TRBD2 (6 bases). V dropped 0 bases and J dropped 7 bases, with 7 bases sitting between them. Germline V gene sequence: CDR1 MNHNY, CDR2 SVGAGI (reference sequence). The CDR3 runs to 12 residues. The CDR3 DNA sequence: TGTGCCAGCAGTTACTCAGGGAGGGAGCAGTACTTC. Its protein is CASSYSGREQYF.

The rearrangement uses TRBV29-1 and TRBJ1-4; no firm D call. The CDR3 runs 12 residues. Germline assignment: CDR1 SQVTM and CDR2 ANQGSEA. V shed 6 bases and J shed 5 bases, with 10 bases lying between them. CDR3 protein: CSVGTGNEKLFF. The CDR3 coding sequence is TGCAGCGTCGGCACGGGGAATGAAAAACTGTTTTTT.

In DNA form, the CDR3 reads TGTGCCAGCAGCCAACCCCGTGGCGTGGGGGGATGGGGTGAAAAACTGTTTTTT. Translated: CASSQPRGVGGWGEKLFF. This chain joins TRBV4-2 and TRBJ1-4; possibly TRBD1 for D (5 bases). This CDR3 comprises 18 residues. Deletions cut 2 bases from V and 7 bases from J, with 23 bases between. The germline V gene encodes CDR1 LGHNA and CDR2 YNFKEQ.

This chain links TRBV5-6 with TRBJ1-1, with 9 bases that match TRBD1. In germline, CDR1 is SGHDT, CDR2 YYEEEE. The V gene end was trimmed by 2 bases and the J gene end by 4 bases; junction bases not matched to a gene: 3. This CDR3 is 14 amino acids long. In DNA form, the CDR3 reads TGTGCCAGCAGCTTACAGGGGGCTGGCACTGAAGCTTTCTTT. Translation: CASSLQGAGTEAFF.

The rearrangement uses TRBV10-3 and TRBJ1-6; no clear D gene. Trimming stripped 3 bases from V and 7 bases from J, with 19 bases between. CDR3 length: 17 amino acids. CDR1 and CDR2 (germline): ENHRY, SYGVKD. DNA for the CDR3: TGTGCCATCAGTGATCCGGGCACAGCGGCACGGAATTCACCCCTCCACTTT. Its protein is CAISDPGTAARNSPLHF.

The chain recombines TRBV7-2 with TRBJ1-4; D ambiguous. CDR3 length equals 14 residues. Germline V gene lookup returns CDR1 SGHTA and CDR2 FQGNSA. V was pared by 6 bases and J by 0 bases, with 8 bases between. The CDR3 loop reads CASSYRATNEKLFF. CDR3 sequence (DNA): TGTGCCAGCAGTTACAGAGCAACTAATGAAAAACTGTTTTTT.

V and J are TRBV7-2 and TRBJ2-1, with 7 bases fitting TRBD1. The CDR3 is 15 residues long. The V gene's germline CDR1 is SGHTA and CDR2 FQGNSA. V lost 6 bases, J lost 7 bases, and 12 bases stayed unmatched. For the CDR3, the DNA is TGTGCCAGCAGTTACGGTACAGGGGTAACAAATGAGCAGTTCTTC. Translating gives CASSYGTGVTNEQFF.

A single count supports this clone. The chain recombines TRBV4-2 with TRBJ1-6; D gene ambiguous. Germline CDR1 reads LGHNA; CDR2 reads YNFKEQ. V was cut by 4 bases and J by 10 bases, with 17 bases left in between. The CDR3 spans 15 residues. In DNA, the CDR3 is TGTGCCAGCAGCCCCGTGCAGGTTCCTACCTCACCCCTCCACTTT. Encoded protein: CASSPVQVPTSPLHF.

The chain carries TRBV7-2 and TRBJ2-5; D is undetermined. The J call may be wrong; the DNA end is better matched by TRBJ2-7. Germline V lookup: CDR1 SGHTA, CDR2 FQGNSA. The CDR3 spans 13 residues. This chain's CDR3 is CASSLVTKYEQYF. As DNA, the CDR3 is TGTGCCAGCAGCTTAGTGACAAAATACGAGCAGTACTTC.

The CDR3 sequence is CASSQDGKGDYGYTF. CDR3 sequence (DNA): TGCGCCAGCAGCCAAGATGGTAAAGGGGACTATGGCTACACCTTC. The gene calls are TRBV4-3 and TRBJ1-2; a possible D gene is TRBD1 (5 bases). Germline CDR1 LGHNA, CDR2 YSLEER. The CDR3 consists of 15 residues. Deletions cut 0 bases from V and 3 bases from J, with 11 bases between.

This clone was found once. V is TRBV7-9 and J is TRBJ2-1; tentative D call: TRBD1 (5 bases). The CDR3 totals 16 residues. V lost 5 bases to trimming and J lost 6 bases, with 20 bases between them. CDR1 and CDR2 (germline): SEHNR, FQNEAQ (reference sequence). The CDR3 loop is CASSPRLGRRINEQFF. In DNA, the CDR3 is TGTGCCAGCAGCCCCAGACTGGGGCGTAGAATCAATGAGCAGTTCTTC. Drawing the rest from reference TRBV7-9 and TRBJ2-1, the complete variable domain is DTGVSQNPRHKITKRGQNVTFRCDPISEHNRLYWYRQTLGQGPEFLTYFQNEAQLEKSRLLSDRFSAERPKGSFSTLEIQRTEQGDSAMYLCASSPRLGRRINEQFFGPGTRLTVL.

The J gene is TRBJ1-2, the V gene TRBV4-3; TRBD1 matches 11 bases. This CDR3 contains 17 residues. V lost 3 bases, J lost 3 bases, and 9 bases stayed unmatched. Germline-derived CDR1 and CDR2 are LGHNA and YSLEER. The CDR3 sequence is CASSHTWGQGGHYGYTF. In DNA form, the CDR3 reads TGCGCCAGCAGCCACACCTGGGGACAGGGGGGACACTATGGCTACACCTTC.

The CDR3 loop reads CASSRRGTTGNTIYF. The DNA for the CDR3 is TGTGCCAGCAGCCGGCGGGGGACAACTGGAAACACCATATATTTT. V gene TRBV4-2 combines with J gene TRBJ1-3; weak D call: TRBD1 (6 bases). V lost 4 bases and J 2 bases, leaving 12 bases between the germline ends. Per the germline V gene, CDR1 is LGHNA and CDR2 is YNFKEQ. CDR3 length equals 15 residues.

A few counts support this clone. DNA for the CDR3: TGTGCCAGCAGGGGCGGGGGCCGGGAGAATGGCTACACCTTC. Its protein product is CASRGGGRENGYTF. The V call is TRBV28, the J call TRBJ1-2; a possible D gene is TRBD1 (6 bases). V lost 6 bases to trimming and J lost 6 bases, with 17 bases between them. The CDR3 is 14 residues long. Germline lookup yields CDR1 MDHEN and CDR2 SYDVKM.

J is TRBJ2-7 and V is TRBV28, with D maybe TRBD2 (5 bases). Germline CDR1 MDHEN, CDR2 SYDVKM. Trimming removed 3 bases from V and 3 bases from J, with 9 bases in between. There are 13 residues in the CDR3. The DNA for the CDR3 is TGTGCCAGCAGTTTTCCCGGGGACTACGAGCAGTACTTC. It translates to CASSFPGDYEQYF.

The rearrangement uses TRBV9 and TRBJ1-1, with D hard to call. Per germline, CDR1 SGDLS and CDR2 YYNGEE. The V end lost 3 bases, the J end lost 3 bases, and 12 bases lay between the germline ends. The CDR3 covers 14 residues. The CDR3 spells CASSAQPRDTEAFF. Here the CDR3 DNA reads TGTGCCAGCAGCGCCCAGCCGAGGGACACTGAAGCTTTCTTT.

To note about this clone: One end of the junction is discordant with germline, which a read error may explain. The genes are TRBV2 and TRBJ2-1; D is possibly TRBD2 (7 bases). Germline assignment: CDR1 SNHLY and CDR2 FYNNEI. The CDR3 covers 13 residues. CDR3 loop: CASGREGGNGQFF. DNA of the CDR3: TGTGCCAGTGGAAGGGAGGGGGGCAATGGGCAGTTCTTC.

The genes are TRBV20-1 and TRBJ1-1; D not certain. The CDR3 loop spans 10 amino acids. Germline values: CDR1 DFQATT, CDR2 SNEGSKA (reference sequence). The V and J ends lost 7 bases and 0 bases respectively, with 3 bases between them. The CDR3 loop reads CSVLNTEAFF. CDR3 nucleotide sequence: TGCAGTGTCTTGAACACTGAAGCTTTCTTT.

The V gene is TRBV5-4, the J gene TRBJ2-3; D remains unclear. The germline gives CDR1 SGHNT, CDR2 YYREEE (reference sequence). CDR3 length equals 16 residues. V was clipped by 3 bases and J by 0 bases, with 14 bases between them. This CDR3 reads CASSSPQVQSTDTQYF. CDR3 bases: TGTGCCAGCAGCTCCCCTCAGGTGCAGAGCACAGATACGCAGTATTTT.

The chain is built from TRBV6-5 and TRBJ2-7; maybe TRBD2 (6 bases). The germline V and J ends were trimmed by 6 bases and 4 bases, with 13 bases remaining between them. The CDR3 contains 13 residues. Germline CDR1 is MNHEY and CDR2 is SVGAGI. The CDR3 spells CASSPGVRYEQYF. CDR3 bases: TGTGCCAGCAGCCCGGGGGTCCGTTACGAGCAGTACTTC.

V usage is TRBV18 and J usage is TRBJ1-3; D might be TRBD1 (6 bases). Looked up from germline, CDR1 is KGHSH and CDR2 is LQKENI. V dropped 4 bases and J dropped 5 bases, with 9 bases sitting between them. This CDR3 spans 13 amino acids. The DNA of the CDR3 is TGTGCCAGCTCACAAGGACAGAGAAACACCATATATTTT. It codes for CASSQGQRNTIYF.

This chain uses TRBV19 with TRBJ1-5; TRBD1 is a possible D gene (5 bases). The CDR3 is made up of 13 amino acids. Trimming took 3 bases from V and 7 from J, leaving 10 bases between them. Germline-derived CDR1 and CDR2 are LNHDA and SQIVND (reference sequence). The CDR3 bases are TGTGCCAGTAGTATTTACGGGGGGCAGCCCCAGCATTTT. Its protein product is CASSIYGGQPQHF.

CDR3 in amino acids: CASSSGWDSAQHF. Written as DNA, the CDR3 is TGTGCCAGCAGCTCAGGTTGGGACAGCGCCCAGCATTTT. This chain uses TRBV7-2 with TRBJ1-5; 7 bases map to TRBD1. The trim removed 4 bases at V and 11 bases at J, leaving 8 bases unmatched. This CDR3 is 13 amino acids long. Per the germline V gene, CDR1 is SGHTA and CDR2 is FQGNSA.

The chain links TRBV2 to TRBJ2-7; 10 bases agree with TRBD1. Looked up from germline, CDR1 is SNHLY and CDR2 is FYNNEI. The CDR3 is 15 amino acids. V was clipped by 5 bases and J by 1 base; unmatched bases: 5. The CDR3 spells CASSPRTGGSYEQYF. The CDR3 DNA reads TGTGCCAGCAGTCCTCGGACAGGGGGTTCCTACGAGCAGTACTTC.

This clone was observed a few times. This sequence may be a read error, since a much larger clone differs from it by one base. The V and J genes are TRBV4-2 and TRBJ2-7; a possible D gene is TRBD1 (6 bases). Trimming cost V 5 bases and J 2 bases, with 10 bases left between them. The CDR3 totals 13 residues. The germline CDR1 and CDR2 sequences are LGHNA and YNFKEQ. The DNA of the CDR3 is TGTGCCAGCAGCGAGGACAGAGCCTACGAGCAGTACTTC. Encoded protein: CASSEDRAYEQYF.

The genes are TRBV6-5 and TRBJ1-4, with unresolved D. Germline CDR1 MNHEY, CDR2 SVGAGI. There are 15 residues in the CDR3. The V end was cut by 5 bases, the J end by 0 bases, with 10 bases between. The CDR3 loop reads CASSPDIATNEKLFF. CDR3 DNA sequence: TGTGCCAGCAGTCCCGACATCGCAACTAATGAAAAACTGTTTTTT.

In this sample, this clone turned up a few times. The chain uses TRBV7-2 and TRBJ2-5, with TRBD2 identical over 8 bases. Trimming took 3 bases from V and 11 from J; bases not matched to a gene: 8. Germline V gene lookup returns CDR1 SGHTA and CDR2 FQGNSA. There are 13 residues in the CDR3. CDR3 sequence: CASSFAGGGEQYF. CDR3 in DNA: TGTGCCAGCAGCTTCGCGGGGGGCGGGGAGCAGTACTTC.